These 10 T cell receptor beta chains came from one sample sequenced in a study of T cells in Graves' hyperthyroidism and ophthalmopathy (dated by TCRdb to between 2018 and 2021). The protocol used for the library was multiplex PCR. The sequencing machine was an Illumina HiSeq 2000. The TCR beta CDR3 regions were amplified from the RNA transcripts. The TCR CDR3 was subjected to a first round of RT-PCR using the HTBI primer set and the Qiagen OneStep RT-PCR kit. TCRdb handled the public reads itself, with Q25 trimming in fastp and clone calling in MiXCR, and kept productive beta chains. Here each entry gathers all rows of one CDR3 protein and keeps the most common genes and DNA. The sample contains just over 550,000 distinct CDR3 sequences, under 60% of them found a single time. Roughly 8.2% of the sample belongs to the ten largest clones. The sample was peripheral blood or thyroid tissue (not recorded which). The receptors shown here come from a woman under 30 with Graves' hyperthyroidism. Donor details come from another sample of the same person, matched by shared clones.

The CDR3 region has the DNA TGTGCCATCAGTGAGTCGCTCGAATACCACGAGCAGTACTTC. Translated, it gives CAISESLEYHEQYF. The chain combines TRBV10-3 with TRBJ2-7, with D hard to call. The germline gives CDR1 ENHRY, CDR2 SYGVKD. The CDR3 runs to 14 residues. V lost 0 bases, J lost 5 bases, and 11 bases lay in between.

Concerning this clonotype itself: The junction shows a germline mismatch at one end, possibly a read error. CDR3 DNA: TGTGCCACCAGTGGCCGGGACAGCGTCTATGGCTACACCTTC. Encoded protein: CATSGRDSVYGYTF. This chain connects TRBV10-3 to TRBJ1-2; 7 bases line up with TRBD1. Germline CDR1 ENHRY, CDR2 SYGVKD. The CDR3 length is 14 residues.

Here the CDR3 reads CASSPPTGGVDSPLHF. The CDR3 DNA follows: TGTGCCAGCAGCCCCCCCACCGGGGGGGTAGATTCACCCCTCCACTTT. The gene calls are TRBV7-9 and TRBJ1-6; D perhaps matches TRBD1 (5 bases). CDR3 length equals 16 residues. The ends were cut back, 5 bases at V and 8 bases at J, with 19 bases in the middle. From germline, CDR1 is SEHNR and CDR2 FQNEAQ (reference sequence).

Concerning this clonotype: Possible read error: a much larger clone is one base away. The chain carries TRBV7-9 and TRBJ1-2; no clear D gene. Germline CDR1 and CDR2: SEHNR and FQNEAQ (reference sequence). This CDR3 region has 15 residues. CDR3 sequence: CASSFPEGYDYSYTF. For the CDR3, the DNA is TGTGCCAGCAGCTTTCCTGAAGGGTATGACTATAGCTACACCTTC.

Only one count was recorded for this clonotype. The chain couples TRBV25-1 to TRBJ2-7, with 11 bases aligning to TRBD2. Per germline, CDR1 MGHDK and CDR2 SYGVNS. The V gene end was trimmed by 6 bases and the J gene end by 2 bases; junction bases not matched to a gene: 6. This CDR3 comprises 15 residues. In DNA, the CDR3 is TGTGCCAGCAGCCAGACGACTAGCGGGACCTACGAGCAGTACTTC. Translated, it gives CASSQTTSGTYEQYF.

This clonotype has just a few counts. The DNA for the CDR3 is TGTGCCAGCAGTGATAATAGGGGGGGGGAGACCCAGTACTTC. Its protein is CASSDNRGGETQYF. The V gene is TRBV2, the J gene TRBJ2-5; D perhaps matches TRBD2 (7 bases). CDR1 is SNHLY, CDR2 FYNNEI, per germline. The CDR3 runs to 14 residues. With 3 bases removed from V and 5 bases from J, the gap between germline ends came to 13 bases.

The V call is TRBV5-1, the J call TRBJ1-6; 8 nucleotides match TRBD1. V shed 4 bases and J 10 bases; nucleotides not matched to a gene: 4. CDR3 length: 13 amino acids. Germline-derived CDR1 and CDR2 are SGHRS and YFSETQ. The CDR3 DNA reads TGCGCCAGCAGCCTGGGACAGGACTCACCCCTCCACTTT. Amino acid sequence: CASSLGQDSPLHF. The whole variable domain, remainder taken from reference TRBV5-1 and TRBJ1-6, is KAGVTQTPRYLIKTRGQQVTLSCSPISGHRSVSWYQQTPGQGLQFLFEYFSETQRNKGNFPGRFSGRQFSNSRSEMNVSTLELGDSALYLCASSLGQDSPLHFGNGTRLTVT.

The chain links TRBV20-1 to TRBJ1-5; D is possibly TRBD1 (6 bases). CDR1 and CDR2 from the germline V gene are DFQATT and SNEGSKA (reference sequence). V was trimmed by 6 bases and J by 5 bases, leaving 26 bases between them. The length of the CDR3 is 17 residues. The CDR3 nucleotides are TGCAGTGCCGCGAACGGGGGCCATAAGTGGGGAGATCAGCCCCAGCATTTT. The encoded protein is CSAANGGHKWGDQPQHF.

This clonotype was detected many times. The chain carries TRBV2 and TRBJ1-4; D is ambiguous. This CDR3 is 13 amino acids long. V shed 7 bases and J shed 10 bases, with 16 bases lying between them. The germline CDR1 and CDR2 sequences are SNHLY and FYNNEI. CDR3 sequence: CASTRVSGGKLFF. As DNA, the CDR3 is TGTGCCAGCACCCGAGTGTCGGGTGGAAAACTGTTTTTT.

The table lists this clonotype with a count of one. This rearrangement joins TRBV9 to TRBJ1-2; D unresolved. Per the germline V gene, CDR1 is SGDLS and CDR2 is YYNGEE. This CDR3 is built from 10 residues. V lost 9 bases, J lost 4 bases, and 7 bases lay in between. This CDR3 is CAMTGYGYTF. Here the CDR3 DNA reads TGTGCCATGACCGGCTATGGCTACACCTTC.